This T cell receptor (beta chain) was sequenced during a study of T cells in localized non-small cell lung cancer (dated by TCRdb to about 2020). Regarding the study in general: The study analyzed T cell repertoires of 236 early-stage NSCLC patients, comparing tumors and uninvolved tumor-adjacent lungs. The cohort consisted of 236 treatment-naive NSCLC patients whose localized lung tumors had been resected. The mean age of the NSCLC patients was roughly 70 years, with about 130 men and 100 to 110 women.

At diagnosis, peripheral blood, uninvolved tumor-adjacent lung and tumor were collected and stored as a combination of fresh-frozen and FFPE material. For TCR repertoire profiling, blood samples were analyzed as peripheral blood mononuclear cells. This clone has only one observation. Its antigen remains undetermined. No quality values exist for individual bases; no much larger clone is one base distant. V and J lose 3 bases and 6 bases, and a span of 13 bases separates them. The germline V gene (reference sequence) provides CDR1 SGHNT and CDR2 YYREEE. Inclusive of the bounding cysteine and phenylalanine, the CDR3 is 15 residues long. The kept DNA is CDR3 alone, 45 bases in frame from the first base. Broader findings and caveats from the paper: A median of 57 of the top 100 tumor clones turned up in the paired uninvolved adjacent lung, and fewer than 35 of those clones also ranked among the top 100 of that same adjacent lung. Because multi-region tumor sequencing was not done, intratumor heterogeneity could not be ruled out. Because of the exploratory design, TCR variables were selected using unadjusted p-values without false-discovery rate correction. Uninvolved tumor-adjacent lung showed the highest T cell clonality, higher than tumor, which suggests more focused antigenic responses in the uninvolved tumor-adjacent lung. Longer overall survival was associated with higher blood T cell density, whereas shorter survival was associated with higher adjacent-lung clonality.

TCR beta CDR3 regions were sequenced from DNA using the immunoSEQ Assay. The original methods were these. T cell density was computed as TCR beta template counts normalized to usable DNA estimated by amplifying housekeeping genes. Richness was estimated using the preseqR package, with extrapolation to 400,000 templates for PBMC samples and to 120,000 templates for tissue samples. Clonality was defined as one minus Pielou's evenness. Tissue-enriched TCRs were identified by differential abundance testing using productive amino-acid clonotypes, minimum total count 5 and alpha 0.1. The Jaccard Index and the Morisita Overlap Index were used to quantify repertoire overlap between compartments. TCR beta CDR3s were clustered by GLIPH together with public tetramer-defined viral CDR3s, and at least three viral sequences plus V-gene enrichment were required for viral motifs. Not all clones reach the TCRdb copy of this immuneACCESS table, which keeps in-frame sequences only. Checked studies attribute under half of the gap to unresolved V genes and leave the rest unexplained. The V and J calls and the clone size are those of that table, but D and trimming were determined from the DNA. This sample gives about 25,000 clones in total; about 88% of them show up just once. Roughly 14% of the sample comes from the top ten.

The receptor chain draws on TRBV5-4 and TRBJ1-6; a tentative D match to TRBD1 spans 6 bases. The material sequenced was peripheral blood, taken before any cancer treatment. This receptor was taken from a female donor of 60 years or more with stage I lung adenocarcinoma. The sequenced DNA: TGTGCCAGCAGCTCGGCACAGGGTGGTAATTCACCCCTCCACTTT. Its amino acids are CASSSAQGGNSPLHF.